This TCR beta chain was obtained from a study of blood T cell repertoires in COVID-19. Background on the study: COVID-19 samples from acute and convalescent phases originated in the United States, Italy and Spain. Sample material is recorded as cDNA or gDNA derived from T cells, B-cell-depleted T cells, or PBMCs.

Per the study methods: The authors estimated nucleated cell counts from reference gene primer amplification. The protocol was immunoSEQ multiplex PCR, while the TCRdb copy is restricted to in-frame clones and leaves out a portion. That table is the source of V, J and clone size, and D and trimming were worked out from the DNA. The sample lists approximately 100,000 clones, around 79% occurring once. The ends were cut back, 2 bases at V and 0 bases at J, with 10 bases in the middle. This CDR3 is 15 amino acids long. In germline, CDR1 is MDHEN, CDR2 SYDVKM. The receptor was isolated from a man between 65 and 85 years old with active or convalescent COVID-19. The chain uses TRBV28 and TRBJ1-2, with a possible D match to TRBD1 (5 bases). The material sequenced was peripheral blood. In DNA, the CDR3 is TGTGCCAGCAGTTTAGAGGGACTGCCTAACTATGGCTACACCTTC. This codes for CASSLEGLPNYGYTF.